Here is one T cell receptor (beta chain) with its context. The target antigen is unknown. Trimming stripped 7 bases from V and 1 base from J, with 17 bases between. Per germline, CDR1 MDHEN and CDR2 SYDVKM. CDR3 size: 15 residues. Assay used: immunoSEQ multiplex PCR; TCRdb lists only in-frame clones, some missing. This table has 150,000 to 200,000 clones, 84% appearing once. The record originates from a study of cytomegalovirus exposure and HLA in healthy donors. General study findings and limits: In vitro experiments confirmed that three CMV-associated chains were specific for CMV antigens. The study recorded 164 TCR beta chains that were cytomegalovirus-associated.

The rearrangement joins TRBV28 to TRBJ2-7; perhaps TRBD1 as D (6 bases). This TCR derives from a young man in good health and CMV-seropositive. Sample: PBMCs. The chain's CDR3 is CASTHSGTKSYEQYF. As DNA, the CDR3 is TGTGCCAGCACCCACTCCGGGACAAAATCCTACGAGCAGTACTTC.